The rows below give T cell receptor beta chains drawn from one sample of a study of identical twins. One entry per CDR3 protein, called by TCRdb with MiXCR from the 5' RACE reads. In the table there are approximately 260,000 distinct CDR3 sequences, about 8.3% of which are singletons. Separately, the same data were catalogued under a study of yellow fever vaccine responses in identical twins.

The specimen sequenced was CD8+ T cells sorted from blood. The receptors come from a woman aged 18-35 years in good health. Each CDR3 is given with its conserved first and last residue. A D gene is named only where the DNA matches it firmly. Clone size is not always given. Where it is, it says once, few, many or a class for expanded clones.

abundance	d_gene	v_gene	j_gene	CDR3nt	CDR3aa
NA	NA	TRBV5-1	TRBJ2-6	TGCGCCAGCAGAGCGACTGGGGCCAACGTCCTGACTTTC	CASRATGANVLTF
NA	NA	TRBV5-8	TRBJ2-7	TGTGCCAGCAGCTTGGGCGGGATAACCTACGAGCAGTACTTC	CASSLGGITYEQYF
many	TRBD1	TRBV24-1	TRBJ1-5	TGTGCCACCATTCGGACAGGGACTAATCAGCCCCAGCATTTT	CATIRTGTNQPQHF
few	TRBD1	TRBV27	TRBJ2-4	TGTGCCAGCAGTTTCCTTTCGACAGGGGGAGCCAAAAACATTCAGTACTTC	CASSFLSTGGAKNIQYF
many	NA	TRBV20-1	TRBJ2-1	TGCAGTGCCCCGATCTACAATGAGCAGTTCTTC	CSAPIYNEQFF
few	NA	TRBV4-1	TRBJ2-7	TGCGCCAGCAGCCAGCAGGGAAGTCCCTACGAGCAGTACTTC	CASSQQGSPYEQYF
few	TRBD1	TRBV10-3	TRBJ1-2	TGTGCCATCAGTGAGTCGCTAGGGGACAGGGCAAGCTATGGCTACACCTTC	CAISESLGDRASYGYTF
many	TRBD2	TRBV28	TRBJ2-3	TGTGCCAGCAGTTTAGGGGGGGGTACGCAGTATTTT	CASSLGGGTQYF
NA	NA	TRBV29-1	TRBJ2-6	TGCAGCGTTGAAGACCCACAGAGATCTGGGGCCAACGTCCTGACTTTC	CSVEDPQRSGANVLTF
NA	NA	TRBV27	TRBJ2-7	TGTGCCAGCAGGCAAAACGCGGACTACTCCTACGAGCAGTACTTC	CASRQNADYSYEQYF
few	NA	TRBV4-2	TRBJ2-6	TGTGCCAGCAGCCAGCGTACCGGCAACTCTGGGGCCAACGTCCTGACTTTC	CASSQRTGNSGANVLTF
NA	TRBD2	TRBV11-1	TRBJ2-7	TGTGCCAGCAGCTTAGGCGGGAGTGCCTTTGAGCAGTACTTC	CASSLGGSAFEQYF
NA	TRBD2	TRBV6-5	TRBJ2-2	TGTGCCAGCAGTTACTCACTAGCGGGCGTGACCGGGGAGCTGTTTTTT	CASSYSLAGVTGELFF
many	TRBD1	TRBV5-6	TRBJ2-7	TGTGCCAGCAGCTTGGGGACGTACAGGGGGCGGGACGAGCAGTACTTC	CASSLGTYRGRDEQYF
NA	TRBD1	TRBV27	TRBJ2-5	TGTGCCAGCAGTTTACTGGGACAGGGCATAGAGACCCAGTACTTC	CASSLLGQGIETQYF
NA	TRBD2	TRBV29-1	TRBJ2-3	TGCAGCGTTGAAGGGACTAGCGGGAACACAGATACGCAGTATTTT	CSVEGTSGNTDTQYF
few	TRBD1	TRBV27	TRBJ2-1	TGTGCCAGCAGACACACATTTCAGGGGGATGAGCAGTTCTTC	CASRHTFQGDEQFF
few	NA	TRBV4-1	TRBJ2-5	TGCGCCAGCAGCCAAGCGAAGTCTTCCGCGGAGACCCAGTACTTC	CASSQAKSSAETQYF
few	NA	TRBV19	TRBJ2-7	TGTGCCAGTAGTAAAGACTCCCCTTCCTACGAGCAGTACTTC	CASSKDSPSYEQYF
NA	NA	TRBV6-5	TRBJ2-5	TGTGCCAGCAGTTACGGGGGCGGGGAGACCCAGTACTTC	CASSYGGGETQYF
NA	TRBD1	TRBV7-8	TRBJ2-5	TGTGCCAGCAGGCTTCGGGGACAGGGACAAGAGACCCAGTACTTC	CASRLRGQGQETQYF
NA	TRBD1	TRBV7-6	TRBJ2-5	TGTGCCAGCAGCTTATCCCGACAGGGCCAAGAGACCCAGTACTTC	CASSLSRQGQETQYF
many	NA	TRBV29-1	TRBJ2-2	TGCAGCGTTGACTGGGCGGGATCCGGGGAGCTGTTTTTT	CSVDWAGSGELFF
NA	NA	TRBV28	TRBJ2-2	TGTGCCAGCAGTCCACCGGGGTGGGCGACTAGATCGAACACCGGGGAGCTGTTTTTT	CASSPPGWATRSNTGELFF
NA	TRBD2	TRBV9	TRBJ2-1	TGTGCCAGCAGAGCGGGAAGTAGCAATGAGCAGTTCTTC	CASRAGSSNEQFF
many	NA	TRBV11-2	TRBJ2-3	TGTGCCAGCAGCTTAGATGTCACAGATACGCAGTATTTT	CASSLDVTDTQYF